These T cell receptor beta chains were read from a single sample in a study of cytomegalovirus exposure and HLA in healthy donors. Only in-frame clones appear in the TCRdb table, and some are missing; sequencing was by immunoSEQ multiplex PCR. The profile shows 140,000 or so clones, over 65% of them singletons. The sequenced sample was PBMCs. The receptors stem from a man aged 18 to 35 in good health and CMV-seropositive. Both conserved end residues are part of each CDR3. D genes are given only for firm matches. Size is omitted from some rows. Given values are once, few, many or a class for expanded clones.

j_call d_call v_call clone_size cdr3_nt cdr3_aa
TRBJ1-1 NA TRBV11-3 NA TGTGCCAGCAGCTTATACAGCCTGAACACTGAAGCTTTCTTT CASSLYSLNTEAFF
TRBJ2-7 NA TRBV29-1 NA TGCAGCGTCCGCACCCCCCAGAACTCCTACGAGCAGTACTTC CSVRTPQNSYEQYF
TRBJ2-1 TRBD2 TRBV5-1 few TGCGCCAGCAGCTTGGCGCTAGCGGGGGTCGAGAATGAGCAGTTCTTC CASSLALAGVENEQFF
TRBJ1-1 TRBD1 TRBV19 few TGTGCCAGTAGTCAGGGGGCGCTGACTGAAGCTTTCTTT CASSQGALTEAFF
TRBJ2-7 NA TRBV5-1 NA TGCGCCAGCAGCCCTTTGACAGGCTCCTCCTACGAGCAGTACTTC CASSPLTGSSYEQYF
TRBJ1-3 NA TRBV19 NA TGTGCCAGTAGTATAGATGCGTCTCCCTCTGGAAACACCATATATTTT CASSIDASPSGNTIYF
TRBJ1-1 TRBD1 TRBV18 NA TGTGCCAGCTCACCACGTATTCCGGGACAGGGGGGAGGCACTGAAGCTTTCTTT CASSPRIPGQGGGTEAFF
TRBJ1-2 TRBD1 TRBV7-6 NA TGTGCCAGCAGCTTAGCGCCCCGACAGGGAAACTATGGCTACACCTTC CASSLAPRQGNYGYTF
TRBJ2-7 NA TRBV12-5 NA TGTGCTAGTGGCTTTGGTGGGGGGTACGAGCAGTACTTC CASGFGGGYEQYF
TRBJ2-3 TRBD2 TRBV28 once TGTGCCACCAGTGGGACTAGCGAAGATACGCAGTATTTT CATSGTSEDTQYF
TRBJ1-1 NA TRBV11-1 NA TGTGCCAGCAGCTTAGTCGGGTACGCTTCTGAAGCTTTCTTT CASSLVGYASEAFF
TRBJ2-2 TRBD1 TRBV28 NA TGTGCCAGCAGTTTGACAGGGGACACCGGGGAGCTGTTTTTT CASSLTGDTGELFF
TRBJ1-1 NA TRBV7-3 NA TGTGCCAGCAGCTTAAATGCCAGAACAAGCACTGAAGCTTTCTTT CASSLNARTSTEAFF
TRBJ1-5 NA TRBV6-6 NA TGTGCCAGCAGTCGCCTCGGTCAGCCCCAGCATTTT CASSRLGQPQHF
TRBJ2-7 NA TRBV7-2 few TGTGCCAGCAGCTTAGCCGGGTCCTTTCCCTACGAGCAGTACTTC CASSLAGSFPYEQYF
TRBJ2-7 NA TRBV30 NA TGTGCCTGGGGTTCCCTTGCTACCTACGAGCAGTACTTC CAWGSLATYEQYF
TRBJ2-7 TRBD2 TRBV7-9 NA TGTGCCAGCAGCCTACTTGGGGGACTAAGCTCCTACGAGCAGTACTTC CASSLLGGLSSYEQYF
TRBJ1-2 NA TRBV4-2 NA TGTGCCAGCAGCCAGGGACTGACCAGAGACGGCTACACCTTC CASSQGLTRDGYTF
TRBJ2-6 TRBD1 TRBV7-2 NA TGTGCCAGCAGCTCCCGGGACAGGGCAAAACTCTCTGGGGCCAACGTCCTGACTTTC CASSSRDRAKLSGANVLTF
TRBJ1-4 TRBD1 TRBV15 NA TGTGCCACCAGTTACTTACAGGGGGCTTATGAAAAACTGTTTTTT CATSYLQGAYEKLFF
TRBJ2-1 TRBD2 TRBV30 NA TGTGCCTGGGCGACGGGACTAGCGGGAGGGCCTCTCAGGACTGAGCAGTTCTTC CAWATGLAGGPLRTEQFF
TRBJ1-3 NA TRBV5-1 NA TGCGCCAGCAGCGTGGACAGCTCTGGAAACACCATATATTTT CASSVDSSGNTIYF
TRBJ2-3 NA TRBV9 NA TGTGCCAGCAGCGGTAGCGGAGGGGATATGGATACGCAGTATTTT CASSGSGGDMDTQYF
TRBJ2-1 TRBD1 TRBV2 NA TGTGCCACAGTCCGGACAGGGGGATCCTACAATGAGCAGTTCTTC CATVRTGGSYNEQFF
TRBJ1-1 TRBD1 TRBV2 NA TGTGCCAGCAAAAATCAGGGGGGCACTGAAGCTTTCTTT CASKNQGGTEAFF
TRBJ2-5 TRBD1 TRBV5-1 NA TGCGCCAGCAGCTCGGGACAGCACCAAGAGACCCAGTACTTC CASSSGQHQETQYF
TRBJ2-7 NA TRBV7-8 NA TGTGCCAGCCGAGGAGGCCATGCAACCGGCGAGTACTTC CASRGGHATGEYF
TRBJ2-6 NA TRBV5-4 NA TGTGCCAGCAGCTTAGAGGGTTCTGGGGCCAACGTCCTGACTTTC CASSLEGSGANVLTF
TRBJ2-5 TRBD2 TRBV15 few TGTGCCACCAGCATCAGCTCCGGGCTAGCGGGGGCCCATACGAACCGGATACACCAAGAGACCCAGTACTTC CATSISSGLAGAHTNRIHQETQYF
TRBJ2-2 TRBD1 TRBV7-2 once TGTGCCAGCAGCACTACCGGGACAGGGAACACCGGGGAGCTGTTTTTT CASSTTGTGNTGELFF
TRBJ1-5 NA TRBV5-4 few TGTGCCAGCAGCTTCGGGGGGAATCAGCCCCAGCATTTT CASSFGGNQPQHF
TRBJ1-1 NA TRBV10-3 NA TGTGCCATCAGTGAGCCGTACGGGTTGAACACTGAAGCTTTCTTT CAISEPYGLNTEAFF
TRBJ1-5 NA TRBV27 NA TGTGCCAGCAGGTCCACTAGCCCCACAGGTAGTTTTTATAGCAATCAGCCCCAGCATTTT CASRSTSPTGSFYSNQPQHF
TRBJ2-2 TRBD2 TRBV4-3 NA TGCGCCAGCAGCCACCCGGGACTAGCGGAAAACACCGGGGAGCTGTTTTTT CASSHPGLAENTGELFF
TRBJ2-2 NA TRBV5-1 NA TGCGCCAGCAGCTTGGCCTGGGGCTCCGGGGAGCTGTTTTTT CASSLAWGSGELFF
TRBJ2-1 NA TRBV6-1 NA TGTGCCAGCATTATAGTTCTATCCTCCTACAATGAGCAGTTCTTC CASIIVLSSYNEQFF
TRBJ2-4 TRBD1 TRBV5-4 NA TGTGCCAGCAGCTTGGGGACAGGCGCCTACGGAGTAGCCAAAAACATTCAGTACTTC CASSLGTGAYGVAKNIQYF
TRBJ2-3 NA TRBV5-1 NA TGCGCCAGCAGCTTGTACTTCATTCGCCCCGAGGCAGATACGCAGTATTTT CASSLYFIRPEADTQYF
TRBJ1-4 NA TRBV5-1 NA TGCGCCAGCAGCTTGAACAGTGCAACTAATGAAAAACTGTTTTTT CASSLNSATNEKLFF
TRBJ2-3 TRBD2 TRBV7-2 NA TGTGCCAGCAGGAGTGGGGGACTAGCGACAGATACGCAGTATTTT CASRSGGLATDTQYF
TRBJ1-2 NA TRBV7-9 NA TGTGCCAGCAGCTTGGCGGCCGGCCGGAACTATGGCTACACCTTC CASSLAAGRNYGYTF
TRBJ2-4 NA TRBV29-1 NA TGCAGCGTCGAGACAGCAAACATTCAGTACTTC CSVETANIQYF
TRBJ2-2 NA TRBV5-1 NA TGCGCCAGCAGCTTGGACGGTCCGAACACCGGGGAGCTGTTTTTT CASSLDGPNTGELFF
TRBJ1-1 TRBD1 TRBV10-1 once TGCGCCAGCGTATTGATTCGGCAGGGGGCAAGAACTGAAGCTTTCTTT CASVLIRQGARTEAFF
TRBJ1-1 NA TRBV28 few TGTGCCAGCAGTCCCCCCGGGAACACTGAAGCTTTCTTT CASSPPGNTEAFF
TRBJ2-7 TRBD2 TRBV6-5 once TGTGCCAGCAGCCTGCGACGGGAGGTTTCCTACGAGCAGTACTTC CASSLRREVSYEQYF
TRBJ1-1 NA TRBV19 NA TGTGCCAGTAGTATGGGGGGGAACACTGAAGCTTTCTTT CASSMGGNTEAFF
TRBJ2-7 TRBD2 TRBV28 NA TGTGCCAGCAGGCTTAGGGGGACTAGGACCTACGAGCAGTACTTC CASRLRGTRTYEQYF
TRBJ2-7 TRBD1 TRBV19 once TGTGCCAGTAGTATCGGGACAGGGTTAAGGTACGAGCAGTACTTC CASSIGTGLRYEQYF
TRBJ1-1 NA TRBV2 NA TGTGCCAGCAGTGAAGGTGAGGCTTTCTTT CASSEGEAFF
TRBJ2-1 NA TRBV5-1 NA TGCGCCAGCAGCTTGATTAGCGGAAGCTCCTACAATGAGCAGTTCTTC CASSLISGSSYNEQFF
TRBJ1-4 NA TRBV6-5 NA TGTGCCAGCAGTTACTTCCAGGGTTCACGGCGGGAAAAACTGTTTTTT CASSYFQGSRREKLFF